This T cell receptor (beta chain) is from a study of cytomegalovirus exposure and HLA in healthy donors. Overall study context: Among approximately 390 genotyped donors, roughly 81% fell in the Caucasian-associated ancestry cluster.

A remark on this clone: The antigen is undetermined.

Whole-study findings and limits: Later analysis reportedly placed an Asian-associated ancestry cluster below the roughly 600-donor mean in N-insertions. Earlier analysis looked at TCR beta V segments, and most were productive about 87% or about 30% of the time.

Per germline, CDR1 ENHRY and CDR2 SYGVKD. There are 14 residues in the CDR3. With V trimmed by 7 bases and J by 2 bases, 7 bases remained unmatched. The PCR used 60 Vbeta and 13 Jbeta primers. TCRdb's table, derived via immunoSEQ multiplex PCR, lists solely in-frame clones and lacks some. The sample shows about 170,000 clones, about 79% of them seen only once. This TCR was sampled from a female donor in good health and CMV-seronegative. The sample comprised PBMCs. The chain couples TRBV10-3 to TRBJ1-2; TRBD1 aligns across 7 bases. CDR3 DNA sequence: TGTGCCATCAAAGTCAGACAGGGAAACTATGGCTACACCTTC. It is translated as CAIKVRQGNYGYTF.